The sample holds one count of the clone carrying this T cell receptor (beta chain). Its target is not known. The sample belongs to a study of T cell responses to AZD1222 COVID-19 vaccine. Turning to the study itself: Pooling covered second doses at about 4 or about 12 weeks. Study findings and constraints: Donors skewed white British and female; clonal diversity was possibly underestimated.

Sequenced by immunoSEQ multiplex PCR; TCRdb stores in-frame clones only, minus some. The sample yields more than 85,000 clones, roughly nine tenths seen once. CDR1 is DFQATT and CDR2 is SNEGSKA in the germline V gene (reference sequence). V lost 5 bases and J 9 bases, leaving 12 bases between the germline ends. The CDR3 runs to 11 residues. This rearrangement joins TRBV20-1 to TRBJ2-3; tentative D call: TRBD2 (5 bases). The sequenced sample was peripheral blood, obtained on day 0 of AZD1222 vaccination. The TCR sequence derives from an adult in good health. This CDR3 reads CSAPYGKTQYF. CDR3 DNA: TGCAGTGCTCCCTACGGGAAGACGCAGTATTTT.